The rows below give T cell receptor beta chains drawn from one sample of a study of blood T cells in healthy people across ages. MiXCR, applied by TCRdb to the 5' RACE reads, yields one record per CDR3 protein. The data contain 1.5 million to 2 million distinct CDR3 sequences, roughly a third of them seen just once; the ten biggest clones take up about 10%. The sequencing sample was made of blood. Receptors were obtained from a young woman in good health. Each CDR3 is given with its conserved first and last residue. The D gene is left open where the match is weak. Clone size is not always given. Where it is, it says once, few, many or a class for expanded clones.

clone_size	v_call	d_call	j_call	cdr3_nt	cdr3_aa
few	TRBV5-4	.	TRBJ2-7	TGTGCCAGCAGCAAGGACGGGCTATACGAGCAGTACTTC	CASSKDGLYEQYF
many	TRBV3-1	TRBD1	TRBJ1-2	TGTGCCAGCAGCCCGTGGGACAGCCGTAACTATGGCTACACCTTC	CASSPWDSRNYGYTF
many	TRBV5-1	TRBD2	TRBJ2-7	TGCGCCAGCAGCTTGAGCGGGGAAGGGTACGAGCAGTACTTC	CASSLSGEGYEQYF
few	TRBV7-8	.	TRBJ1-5	TGTGCCAGCAGCTTAACCCTTTGGGAACCCCAGCATTTT	CASSLTLWEPQHF
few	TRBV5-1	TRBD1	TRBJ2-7	TGCGCCAGCAGCTCAGGGGGACAAAGGGGGAACGAGCAGTACTTC	CASSSGGQRGNEQYF
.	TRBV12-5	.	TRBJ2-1	TGTGCTAGTGGTTCAGGAAAAAGCTCCTACAATGAGCAGTTCTTC	CASGSGKSSYNEQFF
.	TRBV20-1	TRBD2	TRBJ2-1	TGCAGTGCTAGAGATCCCGGGAGGAGTATAGAGCAGTTCTTC	CSARDPGRSIEQFF
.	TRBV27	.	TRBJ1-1	TGTGCCAGCAACCCCCTCAGCTCTTACTCTATGAACACTGAAGCTTTCTTT	CASNPLSSYSMNTEAFF
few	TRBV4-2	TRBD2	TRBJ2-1	TGTGCCAGCAGCCCACAGACTAGCGATCTATACAATGAGCAGTTCTTC	CASSPQTSDLYNEQFF
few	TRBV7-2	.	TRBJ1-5	TGTGCCAGCAAAAGTGGGGATCAGCCCCAGCATTTT	CASKSGDQPQHF
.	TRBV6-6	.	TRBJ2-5	TGTGCCAGCAGTAGAGGGGAATCAGAGTACTTC	CASSRGESEYF
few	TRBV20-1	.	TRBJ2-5	TGCAGTGCAACCGGGATTGACCCGGAGACCCAGTACTTC	CSATGIDPETQYF
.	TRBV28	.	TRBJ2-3	TGTGCCAGCAGTTTATGGGCTAGCGATAAGGGCACAGATACGCAGTATTTT	CASSLWASDKGTDTQYF
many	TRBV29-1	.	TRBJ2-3	TGCAGCGTGGGACTCGGAGATACGCAGTATTTT	CSVGLGDTQYF
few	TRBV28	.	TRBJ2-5	TGTGCCAGCAGTCTGACCCACAGGCGGGAGACCCAGTACTTC	CASSLTHRRETQYF
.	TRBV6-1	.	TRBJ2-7	TGTGCCAGCAGAAGACAGGTTTCCTACGAGCAGTACTTC	CASRRQVSYEQYF
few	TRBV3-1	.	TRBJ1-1	TGTGCCAGCTCTTTAAAGGCTGAAGCTTTCTTT	CASSLKAEAFF
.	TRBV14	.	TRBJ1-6	TGTGCCAGCAGCCAGGCCTTCGCAAACTCACCCCTCCACTTT	CASSQAFANSPLHF
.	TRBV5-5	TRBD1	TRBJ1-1	TGTGCCAGCAGCTCGGACAGGGGGACTAACACTGAAGCTTACTTT	CASSSDRGTNTEAYF
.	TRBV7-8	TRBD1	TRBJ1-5	TGTGCCAGCAGCTTGGAGACAGGGGACGATCAGCCCCAGCATTTT	CASSLETGDDQPQHF
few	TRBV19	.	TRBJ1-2	TGTGCCAGTACCTTAAACCGACAGTATAACTATGGCTACACCTTC	CASTLNRQYNYGYTF
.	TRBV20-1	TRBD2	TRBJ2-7	TGCAGTGCTAGAGATGTGCTAGCGGGGGGGATCTCCTACGAGCAGTACTTC	CSARDVLAGGISYEQYF
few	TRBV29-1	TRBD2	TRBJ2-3	TGCAGCGGATTTGCGGGGGCAGATACGCAGTATTTT	CSGFAGADTQYF
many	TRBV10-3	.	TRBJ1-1	TGTGCCATCAGGACAGGTGGAGCTGAAGCTTTCTTT	CAIRTGGAEAFF
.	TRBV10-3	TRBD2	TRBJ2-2	TGTGCCATCAGGACTAGCGGAGTGAACACCGGGGAACTGTTTTTT	CAIRTSGVNTGELFF
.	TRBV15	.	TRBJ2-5	TGTGCCACCAGCAGAACGGCGGGGAAGACCCAGTACTTC	CATSRTAGKTQYF
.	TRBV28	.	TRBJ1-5	TGTGCCAGCAGCTCCGACGCGAGGCGTCAGCCCCAGCATTTT	CASSSDARRQPQHF
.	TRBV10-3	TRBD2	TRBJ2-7	TGTGCCATCAGTGAAGCGGGGGGACTCTCCTACGAGCAGTACTTC	CAISEAGGLSYEQYF
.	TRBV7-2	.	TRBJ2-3	TGTGCCAGCAGCTTTAGAACAGCCACAGATACGCAGTATTTT	CASSFRTATDTQYF
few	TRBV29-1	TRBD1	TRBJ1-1	TGCAGCGTTCAGTACAGGGGGCGAGTGAACACTGAAGCTTTCTTT	CSVQYRGRVNTEAFF
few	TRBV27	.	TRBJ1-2	TGTGCCAGCAGTCGATCCCTGACGAGCAACTATGGCTACACCTTC	CASSRSLTSNYGYTF
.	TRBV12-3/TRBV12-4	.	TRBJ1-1	TGTGCCAGCAGTCAGGGGTTCGACACTGAAGCTTTCTTT	CASSQGFDTEAFF
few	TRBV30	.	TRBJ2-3	TGTGCCTGGAGCGGGAATCAGGGAATCACAGATACGCAGTATTTT	CAWSGNQGITDTQYF
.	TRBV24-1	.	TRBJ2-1	TGTGCCACCAGTCAGGACTACAACAATGAGCAGTTCTTC	CATSQDYNNEQFF
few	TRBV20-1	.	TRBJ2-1	TGCAGTGCTAGCGGGATCAATAAATTGTTCGGCTCCTACAATGAGCAGTTCTTC	CSASGINKLFGSYNEQFF
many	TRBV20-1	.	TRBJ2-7	TGCAGTGCTAGAATAAGCAGGGGAGAGCAGTACTTC	CSARISRGEQYF
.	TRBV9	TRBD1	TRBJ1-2	TGTGCCAGCAGCGTCGGGACAGGGGGCAATGGCTACACCTTC	CASSVGTGGNGYTF
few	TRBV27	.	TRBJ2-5	TGTGCCAGCAGTTTCGGGATGACCCAGTACTTC	CASSFGMTQYF
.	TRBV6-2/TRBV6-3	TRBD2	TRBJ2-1	TGTGCCAGCAGTTTCCGCCCTAGCGGGGGCATAGGGTTCTTC	CASSFRPSGGIGFF
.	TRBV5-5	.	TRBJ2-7	TGTGCCAGCAGCTTGGAGGCGGGGGCAAGGAAGCAGTACTTC	CASSLEAGARKQYF
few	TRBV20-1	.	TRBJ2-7	TGCAGTGCTAGAGATGAGGGCAGATCCTACGAGCAGTACTTC	CSARDEGRSYEQYF
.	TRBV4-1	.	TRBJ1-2	TGCGCCAGCAGCCAAGAAACTCACGTAAAGGACTATGGCTACACCTTC	CASSQETHVKDYGYTF
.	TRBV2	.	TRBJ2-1	TGTGCCAGCAGTGTTGAAAGGGGGGCCCCCAATGAGCAGTTCTTC	CASSVERGAPNEQFF
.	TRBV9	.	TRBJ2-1	TGTGCCAGCAGCGTAGCTTCGACCGCTAGTTTCGATGAGCAGTTCTTC	CASSVASTASFDEQFF
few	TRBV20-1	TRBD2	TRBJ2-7	TGCAGTGCTAGAGATCGGTGGGCTAGCGGGAAAAGGCTGTACGAGCAGTACTTC	CSARDRWASGKRLYEQYF
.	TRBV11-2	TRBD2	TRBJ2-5	TGTGCCAGCAACTCCGGGACTAGCGGGGGGGCGGAGACCCAGTACTTC	CASNSGTSGGAETQYF
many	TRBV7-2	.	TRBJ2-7	TGTGCCAGCAGCTTAGGGGACACATACTACGAGCAGTACTTC	CASSLGDTYYEQYF
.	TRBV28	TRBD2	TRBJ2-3	TGTGCCAGCAGGACCCCCTTGGGCGGGGGAAAAACAGATACGCAGTATTTT	CASRTPLGGGKTDTQYF
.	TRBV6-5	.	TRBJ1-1	TGTGCCAGCAGTTCCGCACCGCCCGAAGCTTTCTTT	CASSSAPPEAFF
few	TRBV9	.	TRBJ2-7	TGTGCCAGCAGCGTAGGTATTAGCTCCTACGAGCAGTACTTC	CASSVGISSYEQYF
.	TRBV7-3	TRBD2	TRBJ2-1	TGTGCCAGCAGCTTAGGTGGCGGGAGGACTCACAATGAGCAGTTCTTC	CASSLGGGRTHNEQFF